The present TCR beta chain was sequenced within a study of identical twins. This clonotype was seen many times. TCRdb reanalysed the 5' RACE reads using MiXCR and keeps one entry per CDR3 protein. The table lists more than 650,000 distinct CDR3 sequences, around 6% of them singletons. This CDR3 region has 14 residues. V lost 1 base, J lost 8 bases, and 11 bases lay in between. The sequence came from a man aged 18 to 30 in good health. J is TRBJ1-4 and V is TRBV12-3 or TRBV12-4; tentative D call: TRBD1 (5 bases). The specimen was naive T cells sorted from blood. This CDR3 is CASSLGGVREKLFF. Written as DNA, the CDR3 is TGTGCCAGCAGTTTAGGGGGCGTTCGGGAAAAACTGTTTTTT.